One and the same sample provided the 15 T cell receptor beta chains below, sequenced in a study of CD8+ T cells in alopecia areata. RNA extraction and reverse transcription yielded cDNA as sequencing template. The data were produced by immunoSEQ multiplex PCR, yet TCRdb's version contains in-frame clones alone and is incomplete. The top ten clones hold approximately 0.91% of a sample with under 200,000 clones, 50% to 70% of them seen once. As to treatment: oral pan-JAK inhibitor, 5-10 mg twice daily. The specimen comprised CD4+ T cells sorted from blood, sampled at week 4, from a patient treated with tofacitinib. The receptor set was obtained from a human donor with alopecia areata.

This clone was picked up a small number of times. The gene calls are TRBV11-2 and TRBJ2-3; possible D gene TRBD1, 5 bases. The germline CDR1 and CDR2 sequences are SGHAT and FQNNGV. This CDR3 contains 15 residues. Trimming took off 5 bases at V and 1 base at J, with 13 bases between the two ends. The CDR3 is CASSLWGSRTDTQYF. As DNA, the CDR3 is TGTGCCAGCAGCCTCTGGGGCTCACGCACAGATACGCAGTATTTT.

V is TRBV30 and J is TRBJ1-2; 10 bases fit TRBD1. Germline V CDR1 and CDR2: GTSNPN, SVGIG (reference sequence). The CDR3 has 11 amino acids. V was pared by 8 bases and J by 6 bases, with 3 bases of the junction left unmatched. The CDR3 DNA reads TGTGCCAGGGACAGGGGACATGGCTACACCTTC. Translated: CARDRGHGYTF.

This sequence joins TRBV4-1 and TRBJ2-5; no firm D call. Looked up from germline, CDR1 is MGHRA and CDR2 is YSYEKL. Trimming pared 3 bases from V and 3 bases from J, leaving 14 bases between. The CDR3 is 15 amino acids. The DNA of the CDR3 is TGCGCCAGCAGCCATGAACAGCCACAAGAAGAGACCCAGTACTTC. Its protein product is CASSHEQPQEETQYF.

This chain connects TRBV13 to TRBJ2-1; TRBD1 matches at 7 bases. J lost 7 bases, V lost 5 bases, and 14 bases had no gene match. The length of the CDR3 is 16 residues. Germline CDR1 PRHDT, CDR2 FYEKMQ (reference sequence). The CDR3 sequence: CASSPKGASNLNEQFF. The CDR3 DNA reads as TGTGCCAGCAGCCCTAAGGGGGCCTCTAACTTAAATGAGCAGTTCTTC.

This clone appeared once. The CDR3 nucleotides read TGCAGCGGAAAAAGAGCGGGGGCCACGGGGGAGCAGTTCTTC. Its translation is CSGKRAGATGEQFF. This rearrangement joins TRBV29-1 to TRBJ2-1; 8 bases map to TRBD2. Germline CDR1 SQVTM, CDR2 ANQGSEA. J gave up 10 bases and V 7 bases, and 15 bases lay outside the gene matches. CDR3 size: 14 residues.

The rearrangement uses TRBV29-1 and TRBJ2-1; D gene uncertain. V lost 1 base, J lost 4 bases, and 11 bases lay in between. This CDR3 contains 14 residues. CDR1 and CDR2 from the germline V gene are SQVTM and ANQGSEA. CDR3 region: CSVEGPRSYNEQFF. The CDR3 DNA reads TGCAGCGTTGAAGGCCCACGTTCGTACAATGAGCAGTTCTTC.

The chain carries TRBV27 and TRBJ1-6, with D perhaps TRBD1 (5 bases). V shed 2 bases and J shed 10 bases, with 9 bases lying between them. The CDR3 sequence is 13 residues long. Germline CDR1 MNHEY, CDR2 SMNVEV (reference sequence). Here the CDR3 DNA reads TGTGCCAGCAGTTTACAGGGTGGGTCACCCCTCCACTTT. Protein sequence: CASSLQGGSPLHF.

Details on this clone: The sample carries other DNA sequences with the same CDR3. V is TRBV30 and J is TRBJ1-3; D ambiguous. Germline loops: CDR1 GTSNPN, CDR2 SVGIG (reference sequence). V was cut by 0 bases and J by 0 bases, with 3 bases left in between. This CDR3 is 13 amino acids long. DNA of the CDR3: TGTGCCTGGAGTGTAAGCTCTGGAAACACCATATATTTT. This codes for CAWSVSSGNTIYF.

In DNA, the CDR3 is TGTGCCAGCAGCTATGACAGCCTAGCCAAAAACATTCAGTACTTC. Translating it yields CASSYDSLAKNIQYF. V is TRBV7-2 and J is TRBJ2-4, with a weak D call TRBD1 (5 bases). Germline values: CDR1 SGHTA, CDR2 FQGNSA. This CDR3 region has 15 residues. V was clipped by 4 bases and J by 0 bases, with 10 bases between them.

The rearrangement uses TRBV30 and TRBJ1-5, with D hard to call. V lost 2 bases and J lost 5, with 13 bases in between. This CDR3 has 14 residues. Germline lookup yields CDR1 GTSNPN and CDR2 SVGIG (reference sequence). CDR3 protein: CAWSPNSIDQPQHF. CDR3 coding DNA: TGTGCCTGGAGTCCAAACAGTATTGATCAGCCCCAGCATTTT.

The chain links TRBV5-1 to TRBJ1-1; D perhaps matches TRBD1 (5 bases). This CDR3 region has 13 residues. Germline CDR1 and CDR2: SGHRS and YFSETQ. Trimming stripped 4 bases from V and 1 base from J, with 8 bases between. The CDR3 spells CASSRRANTEAFF. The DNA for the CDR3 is TGCGCCAGCAGCCGCAGGGCGAACACTGAAGCTTTCTTT.

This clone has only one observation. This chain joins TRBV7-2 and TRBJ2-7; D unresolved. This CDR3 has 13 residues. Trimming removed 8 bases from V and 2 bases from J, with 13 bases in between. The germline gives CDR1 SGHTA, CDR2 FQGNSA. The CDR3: CASGSPSAYEQYF. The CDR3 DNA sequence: TGTGCCAGCGGATCGCCATCGGCCTACGAGCAGTACTTC.

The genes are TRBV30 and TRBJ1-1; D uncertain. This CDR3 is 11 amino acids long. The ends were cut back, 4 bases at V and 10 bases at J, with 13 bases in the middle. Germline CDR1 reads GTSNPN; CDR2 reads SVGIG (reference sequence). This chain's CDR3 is CAWTRTTGAFF. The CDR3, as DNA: TGTGCCTGGACCAGAACCACGGGAGCTTTCTTT.

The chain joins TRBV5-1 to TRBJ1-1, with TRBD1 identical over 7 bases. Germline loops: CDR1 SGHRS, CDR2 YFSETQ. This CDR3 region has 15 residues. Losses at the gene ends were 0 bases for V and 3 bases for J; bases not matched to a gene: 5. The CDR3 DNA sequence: TGCGCCAGCAGCTTGGGGAGTACAGGGGACACTGAAGCTTTCTTT. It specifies CASSLGSTGDTEAFF.

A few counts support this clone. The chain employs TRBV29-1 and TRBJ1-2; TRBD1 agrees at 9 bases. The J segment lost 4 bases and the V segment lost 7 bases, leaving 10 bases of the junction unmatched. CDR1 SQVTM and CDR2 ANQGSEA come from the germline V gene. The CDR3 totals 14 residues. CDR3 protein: CSAAGTGFGYGYTF. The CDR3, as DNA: TGCAGCGCCGCCGGGACAGGGTTCGGCTATGGCTACACCTTC.